This T cell receptor (beta chain) was found in a study of OX40 agonist ivuxolimab in advanced cancers. As for the study in general: The dose-escalation cohort had hepatocellular carcinoma, melanoma, renal cell or head and neck cancer. Regarding the study as a whole: Partly responding patients at 0.1-3.0 mg/kg showed some of the smallest clonal expansion. Compared with CD4+, CD8+ T cells on average had more expanded clones.

The CDR3 runs to 15 residues. Germline CDR1 reads LNHNV; CDR2 reads YYDKDF (reference sequence). V was trimmed by 3 bases and J by 5 bases, leaving 14 bases between them. With regard to this clone: Its antigen is not known.

On cycle 4 day 1 and cycle 7 day 1, as well as at baseline, blood was sampled. Data came from immunoSEQ multiplex PCR; TCRdb stores just in-frame clones and leaves some out. Among roughly 39,000 clones, approximately 90% were seen once, and the ten largest hold 4.5% to 6%. The receptor comes from an adult with an advanced solid tumor such as melanoma, head and neck, liver or kidney cancer. This chain joins TRBV15 and TRBJ1-5; tentatively, D is TRBD1 (6 bases). The material sequenced was CD4+ or CD8+ T cells sorted from blood, taken in a trial of the OX40 agonist ivuxolimab. The CDR3 region has the DNA TGTGCCACCAGCAGGGGGGGCAGGGGAGATCAGCCCCAGCATTTT. It specifies CATSRGGRGDQPQHF.